This T cell receptor (beta chain) was recovered during a study of T cell changes during pregnancy in multiple sclerosis. The table came from immunoSEQ multiplex PCR; TCRdb's copy has only in-frame clones and leaves some out. The table records fewer than 110,000 clones, about 90% of them present only once. The sequencing here drew on peripheral blood, taken after pregnancy. The clonotype comes from a female donor with multiple sclerosis, enrolled in a pregnancy study.

The CDR3 region is CAISESGGQLNTEAFF. The CDR3, as DNA: TGTGCCATCAGTGAGTCGGGGGGGCAGCTAAACACTGAAGCTTTCTTT. The chain is built from TRBV10-3 and TRBJ1-1; TRBD1 is a possible D gene (6 bases). The CDR3 is 16 residues long. The germline V gene has CDR1 ENHRY and CDR2 SYGVKD. V lost 0 bases and J lost 2, with 13 bases in between.